The 31 T cell receptor beta chains reported below all come from one sample, sequenced in a study of blood T cells in healthy people across ages. It was with a sample-barcoded 5' primer and a J-beta primer mix that a second PCR of roughly 7 to 12 cycles was run. TCRdb itself ran the 5' RACE reads through MiXCR, one entry per CDR3 protein. The table has about 1.1 million distinct CDR3 sequences, approximately 38% seen once. Sequencing was performed on blood. The receptors were sampled from a young man in good health.

The V gene is TRBV5-1, the J gene TRBJ2-5; TRBD2 matches at 7 bases. Trimming took 5 bases from V and 7 from J; bases not matched to a gene: 11. The germline V gene has CDR1 SGHRS and CDR2 YFSETQ. The CDR3 is 14 amino acids. The CDR3 region has the DNA TGCGCCAGCAGGTTCACTAGCGTCGCGGGGACCCAGTACTTC. Its protein product is CASRFTSVAGTQYF.

A remark on this clonotype: This likely comes from a read error, as the CDR3 has no conserved phenylalanine or tryptophan at its end. The CDR3 here is CAIKAGDYNEQFL. DNA for the CDR3: TGTGCCATCAAGGCGGGGGACTACAATGAGCAGTTCCTC. The chain has TRBV10-3 and TRBJ2-1, with TRBD2 identical over 7 bases. Germline assignment: CDR1 ENHRY and CDR2 SYGVKD. The CDR3 length is 13 residues. The junction had 3 bases not matched to a gene; V was cut back by 7 bases and J by 3 bases.

This rearrangement joins TRBV12-5 to TRBJ2-5; D not certain. Germline lookup yields CDR1 LGHNT and CDR2 FRNRAP. The CDR3 totals 14 residues. Trimming took off 1 base at V and 1 base at J, with 7 bases between the two ends. CDR3 amino acids: CASGLGQVQETQYF. In nucleotides, the CDR3 is TGTGCTAGTGGTTTGGGGCAAGTCCAAGAGACCCAGTACTTC.

The chain has TRBV9 and TRBJ2-1; D perhaps matches TRBD1 (6 bases). The CDR3 contains 14 residues. Trimming pared 0 bases from V and 4 bases from J, leaving 8 bases between. Per germline, CDR1 SGDLS and CDR2 YYNGEE. The CDR3 bases are TGTGCCAGCAGCGTAGAGGACAGTTACAATGAGCAGTTCTTC. It specifies CASSVEDSYNEQFF.

V usage is TRBV2 and J usage is TRBJ2-2; D ambiguous. This CDR3 contains 14 residues. V lost 6 bases to trimming and J lost 6 bases, with 14 bases between them. Germline V gene sequence: CDR1 SNHLY, CDR2 FYNNEI. CDR3 sequence: CASRPKVTAGELFF. For the CDR3, the DNA is TGTGCCAGCAGGCCGAAGGTAACGGCCGGGGAGCTGTTTTTT. The full variable domain, in which reference TRBV2 and TRBJ2-2 provide the parts outside the CDR3, is EPEVTQTPSHQVTQMGQEVILRCVPISNHLYFYWYRQILGQKVEFLVSFYNNEISEKSEIFDDQFSVERPDGSNFTLKIRSTKLEDSAMYFCASRPKVTAGELFFGEGSRLTVL.

This clonotype was seen a few times. The chain recombines TRBV6-6 with TRBJ2-1; D unclear. The V gene lost 2 bases and the J gene lost 4 bases, with 9 bases spanning the gap. The CDR3 runs 14 residues. Germline CDR1 is MNHNY and CDR2 is SVGAGI (reference sequence). CDR3 sequence reads: CASSYTEIYNEQFF. CDR3 DNA sequence: TGTGCCAGCAGTTACACCGAAATATACAATGAGCAGTTCTTC.

This clonotype was detected only a few times. The genes are TRBV7-9 and TRBJ2-5; 7 nucleotides match TRBD1. The DNA matches TRBJ2-7 better at its end, which makes the J call doubtful. This CDR3 comprises 17 residues. The germline gives CDR1 SEHNR, CDR2 FQNEAQ (reference sequence). The CDR3 coding sequence is TGTGCCAGCAGCTTAAATTCCGACAGGGTGATCCCCCACGAGCAGTACTTC. This encodes CASSLNSDRVIPHEQYF.

The genes are TRBV7-2 and TRBJ2-7; D may be TRBD2 (7 bases). This CDR3 is 16 amino acids long. The germline gives CDR1 SGHTA, CDR2 FQGNSA. Trimming took 5 bases from V and 3 from J, leaving 20 bases between them. CDR3 in amino acids: CASSLVTGGGFYEQYF. CDR3 bases: TGTGCCAGCAGCCTCGTCACTGGCGGGGGCTTCTACGAGCAGTACTTC.

The rearrangement links TRBV12-3 or TRBV12-4 to TRBJ1-6, with D possibly matching TRBD1 (6 bases). The V end lost 3 bases, the J end lost 2 bases, and 11 bases lay between the germline ends. The CDR3 totals 16 residues. The CDR3: CASSFSGVAYNSPLHF. DNA of the CDR3: TGTGCCAGCAGTTTTTCAGGGGTCGCCTATAATTCACCCCTCCACTTT.

J is TRBJ2-1 and V is TRBV18; perhaps TRBD1 as D (6 bases). Germline-derived CDR1 and CDR2 are KGHSH and LQKENI. With 8 bases removed from V and 6 bases from J, the gap between germline ends came to 14 bases. This CDR3 has 13 residues. The CDR3 sequence is CASARETGNEQFF. The DNA for the CDR3 is TGTGCCAGCGCACGCGAGACAGGCAATGAGCAGTTCTTC. The complete variable domain, with remaining parts taken from reference TRBV18 and TRBJ2-1, reads NAGVMQNPRHLVRRRGQEARLRCSPMKGHSHVYWYRQLPEEGLKFMVYLQKENIIDESGMPKERFSAEFPKEGPSILRIQQVVRGDSAAYFCASARETGNEQFFGPGTRLTVL.

This clonotype was observed a handful of times. The chain has TRBV14 and TRBJ2-1, with TRBD2 matching over 8 bases. V shed 4 bases and J 9 bases; nucleotides not matched to a gene: 17. The CDR3 is made up of 17 amino acids. Germline CDR1 and CDR2: SGHDN and FVKESK. The CDR3 loop is CASSPLNTGTSEVEQFF. The CDR3 DNA is TGTGCCAGCAGCCCACTTAATACCGGGACTAGTGAGGTTGAGCAGTTCTTC.

The chain combines TRBV28 with TRBJ2-7; TRBD1 aligns across 7 bases. J gave up 7 bases and V 3 bases, and 9 bases lay outside the gene matches. This CDR3 is 14 amino acids long. Germline V gives CDR1 MDHEN, CDR2 SYDVKM. The CDR3 DNA is TGTGCCAGCAGTTTCCCAGGACAGGTTAATGAGCAGTACTTC. It yields the protein CASSFPGQVNEQYF. Full variable domain (outside the CDR3, taken from reference TRBV28 and TRBJ2-7): DVKVTQSSRYLVKRTGEKVFLECVQDMDHENMFWYRQDPGLGLRLIYFSYDVKMKEKGDIPEGYSVSREKKERFSLILESASTNQTSMYLCASSFPGQVNEQYFGPGTRLTVT.

The genes are TRBV20-1 and TRBJ1-1; the D is unclear. The V gene lost 0 bases and the J gene lost 0 bases, with 11 bases spanning the gap. The CDR3 spans 15 residues. Germline V gene data show CDR1 as DFQATT and CDR2 as SNEGSKA (reference sequence). The CDR3 sequence: CSAREPRRMNTEAFF. The DNA for the CDR3 is TGCAGTGCTAGAGAGCCCAGGAGAATGAACACTGAAGCTTTCTTT.

J is TRBJ1-2 and V is TRBV6-1, with a tentative D call TRBD1 (5 bases). In germline, CDR1 is MNHNS, CDR2 SASEGT. CDR3 length: 14 amino acids. V lost 1 base and J lost 3, with 9 bases in between. CDR3 sequence reads: CASSEDGRDYGYTF. CDR3 sequence (DNA): TGTGCCAGCAGTGAAGACGGCAGGGACTATGGCTACACCTTC.

V is TRBV28 and J is TRBJ2-2; D is unclear. Germline CDR1 is MDHEN and CDR2 is SYDVKM. This CDR3 region has 15 residues. The V end lost 3 bases, the J end lost 7 bases, and 15 bases lay between the germline ends. The CDR3 protein is CASSFPNLSSGELFF. In nucleotides, the CDR3 is TGTGCCAGCAGTTTCCCCAACCTATCTAGCGGGGAGCTGTTTTTT.

This clonotype has only a few counts. The chain links TRBV29-1 to TRBJ1-1; a weak D match, TRBD1 (5 bases). Per the germline V gene, CDR1 is SQVTM and CDR2 is ANQGSEA. V was shortened by 4 bases and J by 1 base, with 13 bases between the two germline ends. The CDR3 is 14 residues long. The DNA for the CDR3 is TGCAGCGTTGGCCGACTGGGGGAGAACACTGAAGCTTTCTTT. Protein product: CSVGRLGENTEAFF.

This clonotype was seen more than once but under ten times. The chain is built from TRBV3-1 and TRBJ1-6; D remains unclear. The CDR3 is made up of 15 amino acids. CDR1 is LGHDT and CDR2 is YNNKEL in the germline V gene (reference sequence). Between the trimmed V and J ends, which lost 5 bases and 0 bases, there was a span of 8 bases. The CDR3 protein is CASSEGNSYNSPLHF. CDR3 bases: TGTGCCAGCAGCGAAGGGAACTCCTATAATTCACCCCTCCACTTT.

The CDR3 DNA reads TGTGCCAGCAGCTTTGACCCCAACTACGAGCAGTACTTC. Residues: CASSFDPNYEQYF. The chain employs TRBV7-9 and TRBJ2-7; D gene unclear. CDR3 length: 13 amino acids. Germline V gene lookup returns CDR1 SEHNR and CDR2 FQNEAQ (reference sequence). V lost 3 bases and J lost 3, with 9 bases in between.

This clonotype occurred a few times. The chain uses TRBV28 and TRBJ2-1; D is possibly TRBD1 (6 bases). Trimming pared 10 bases from V and 13 bases from J, leaving 20 bases between. The CDR3 is made up of 12 amino acids. Looked up from germline, CDR1 is MDHEN and CDR2 is SYDVKM. The CDR3 sequence is CATKGIHGTQFF. The DNA of the CDR3 is TGTGCCACCAAGGGGATTCACGGGACACAGTTCTTC.

The V gene is TRBV20-1, the J gene TRBJ1-5, with 7 bases aligning to TRBD1. CDR3 length: 14 amino acids. J gave up 6 bases and V 6 bases, and 11 bases lay outside the gene matches. The V gene's germline CDR1 is DFQATT and CDR2 SNEGSKA (reference sequence). CDR3 bases: TGCAGTGCAGTACAGGGGCTCCCCGGTCAGCCCCAGCATTTT. It specifies CSAVQGLPGQPQHF.

This clonotype came up once. V gene TRBV6-1 combines with J gene TRBJ1-2; D is uncertain. Germline CDR1 and CDR2: MNHNS and SASEGT. The CDR3 loop spans 12 amino acids. V shed 7 bases and J shed 9 bases, with 15 bases lying between them. CDR3 in DNA: TGTGCCAGCATCGAGCCGGGGTTGAGCTACACCTTC. Protein product: CASIEPGLSYTF.

The V call is TRBV10-3, the J call TRBJ1-1, with a possible D match to TRBD1 (5 bases). CDR3 length: 13 amino acids. Deletions cut 6 bases from V and 1 base from J, with 9 bases between. Germline CDR1 is ENHRY and CDR2 is SYGVKD. The CDR3 region is CAISEGWNTEAFF. CDR3 sequence (DNA): TGTGCCATCAGCGAGGGGTGGAACACTGAAGCTTTCTTT.

The CDR3 DNA follows: TGCAGTGCTAGAACAGGGGGAGGAAACACCGGGGAGCTGTTTTTT. It encodes CSARTGGGNTGELFF. The V and J genes are TRBV20-1 and TRBJ2-2; TRBD1 aligns across 8 bases. The V gene's germline CDR1 is DFQATT and CDR2 SNEGSKA (reference sequence). V gave up 2 bases and J gave up 2 bases; unmatched junction bases: 4. The CDR3 sequence is 15 residues long.

The chain combines TRBV10-3 with TRBJ2-5; the D is unclear. Trimming pared 3 bases from V and 1 base from J, leaving 6 bases between. CDR1 and CDR2 (germline): ENHRY, SYGVKD. CDR3 size: 13 residues. The CDR3 here is CAISDRFQETQYF. The CDR3, as DNA: TGTGCCATCAGTGACAGGTTCCAAGAGACCCAGTACTTC.

This chain joins TRBV4-1 and TRBJ1-1; D is unresolved. Trimming shortened V by 3 bases and J by 8 bases, and 16 bases separated the two germline ends. Germline-derived CDR1 and CDR2 are MGHRA and YSYEKL. The CDR3 extends over 14 amino acids. CDR3 DNA: TGCGCCAGCAGCCAGGATCTTAACTACCCAGAAGCTTTCTTT. Translation gives CASSQDLNYPEAFF.

The chain employs TRBV20-1 and TRBJ2-2, with 7 positions matching TRBD1. There are 16 residues in the CDR3. Germline CDR1 is DFQATT and CDR2 is SNEGSKA (reference sequence). V shed 1 base, J shed 0 bases, and the junction held 5 bases outside the gene matches. This CDR3 is CSARVTGSANTGELFF. The CDR3 DNA follows: TGCAGTGCTAGAGTGACAGGGTCAGCGAACACCGGGGAGCTGTTTTTT.

The rearrangement links TRBV20-1 to TRBJ2-1; the D gene is possibly TRBD2 (5 bases). TRBJ2-7 explains the end of the DNA better; the J call may be wrong. Germline V CDR1 and CDR2: DFQATT, SNEGSKA (reference sequence). This CDR3 has 14 amino acids. Here the CDR3 reads CSASLGSSYNEQYF. The CDR3 DNA sequence: TGCAGTGCTAGCCTGGGGAGCTCCTACAATGAGCAGTACTTC.

The V gene is TRBV3-1, the J gene TRBJ2-5; the D gene could be TRBD1 or TRBD2 (6 bases each). The CDR3 spans 14 residues. The germline V and J ends were trimmed by 5 bases and 2 bases, with 12 bases remaining between them. CDR1 and CDR2 from the germline V gene are LGHDT and YNNKEL (reference sequence). The CDR3 here is CASSKGGIQETQYF. The CDR3 nucleotides read TGTGCCAGCAGCAAAGGGGGGATTCAAGAGACCCAGTACTTC.

The chain employs TRBV11-2 and TRBJ1-2; D is possibly TRBD1 (5 bases). This CDR3 has 15 amino acids. Germline CDR1 is SGHAT and CDR2 is FQNNGV. V lost 1 base, J lost 6 bases, and 15 bases lay in between. The CDR3 sequence: CASSLGGRSFDGYTF. In DNA, the CDR3 is TGTGCCAGCAGCTTAGGGGGACGGTCTTTTGATGGCTACACCTTC.

For the CDR3, the DNA is TGTGCCAACAGGGCCGGGGTTATGAACACTGAAGCTTTCTTT. Translation gives CANRAGVMNTEAFF. This chain uses TRBV6-5 with TRBJ1-1, with D possibly matching TRBD1 (6 bases). Per the germline V gene, CDR1 is MNHEY and CDR2 is SVGAGI. Trimming removed 10 bases from V and 0 bases from J, with 15 bases in between. This CDR3 spans 14 amino acids.

The chain links TRBV24-1 to TRBJ2-5; TRBD1 matches at 10 bases. The length of the CDR3 is 15 residues. From germline, CDR1 is KGHDR and CDR2 SFDVKD. V lost 3 bases to trimming and J lost 5 bases; unmatched junction nucleotides: 5. Here the CDR3 DNA reads TGTGCCACCAGTGATAGGACAGGGGGTCCCGAGACCCAGTACTTC. It codes for CATSDRTGGPETQYF.